This TCR beta chain was documented in a study of beta chain features in type 1 diabetes. Study-wide findings and caveats: TCRB CDR3 length was moderately but significantly reduced in all four CD4+ subsets of Type 1 diabetes patients.

Expressed TCRB transcripts were sequenced because the entire RNA isolate underwent reverse transcription. Deep immunoSEQ sequencing covered naive, central memory and regulatory T cell samples. Profiling relied on immunoSEQ multiplex PCR, and the TCRdb table lists in-frame clones only, not all of them. In the table there are 250,000 to 350,000 clones, approximately 14% of which are singletons. Each sorted fraction was over 95% pure. Ten or more counts support this clone. Its target is not known. Germline CDR1 SGHTA, CDR2 FQGNSA. Trimming took 8 bases from V and 7 from J, leaving 15 bases between them. The CDR3 consists of 13 residues.

The TCR originated in a man aged 25-45 years in good health. The chain is built from TRBV7-2 and TRBJ2-4; D uncertain. Sequenced sample: central memory CD4+ T cells from blood. The CDR3 DNA reads TGTGCCAGCGCGTTGGCTAGTGGGAACATTCAGTACTTC. Encoded protein: CASALASGNIQYF.